Following are 9 T cell receptor beta chains from one sample sequenced in a study of graft-versus-host responses after intestinal transplantation. TCRdb's table, derived via immunoSEQ multiplex PCR, lists solely in-frame clones and lacks some. Among some 45,000 clones listed, around nine tenths were seen once. The sample here was PBMCs, taken 524 days after transplant. The receptors were gathered from a human patient who received an intestinal transplant, so some T cells may come from the graft donor.

The rearrangement uses TRBV6-6 and TRBJ1-1; D uncertain. Trimming shortened V by 4 bases and J by 2 bases, and 8 bases separated the two germline ends. There are 13 residues in the CDR3. From germline, CDR1 is MNHNY and CDR2 SVGAGI (reference sequence). The CDR3 loop reads CASSSSVNTEAFF. The CDR3 coding sequence is TGTGCCAGCAGTTCGTCAGTCAACACTGAAGCTTTCTTT.

This clone has just a few counts. This sequence joins TRBV5-1 and TRBJ1-1; maybe TRBD1 (5 bases). The CDR3 is 13 residues long. Trimming stripped 5 bases from V and 5 bases from J, with 13 bases between. Germline V lookup: CDR1 SGHRS, CDR2 YFSETQ. In nucleotides, the CDR3 is TGCGCCAGCAGTCTTTGGGGGGGAACTGAAGCTTTCTTT. Translated: CASSLWGGTEAFF.

In its sample, this clone was seen once. The V gene is TRBV11-2, the J gene TRBJ2-1; 9 bases are shared with TRBD2. Germline V gives CDR1 SGHAT, CDR2 FQNNGV. The ends lost 5 bases at V and 5 bases at J; junction bases unmatched: 13. This CDR3 has 17 residues. CDR3 region: CASSPPSGTSLNNEQFF. The CDR3 nucleotides are TGTGCCAGCAGCCCTCCCTCCGGGACTAGCTTGAACAATGAGCAGTTCTTC.

The chain recombines TRBV6-6 with TRBJ1-4, with D possibly TRBD1 on 5 matching bases. The CDR3 length is 15 residues. CDR1 and CDR2 (germline): MNHNY, SVGAGI (reference sequence). V gave up 0 bases and J gave up 5 bases, with 10 bases separating them. The CDR3 coding sequence is TGTGCCAGCAGTTACTCGGCAGGGCAAAATGAAAAACTGTTTTTT. Translating gives CASSYSAGQNEKLFF.

J is TRBJ1-2 and V is TRBV27, with 7 nucleotides matching TRBD1. V was clipped by 5 bases and J by 5 bases; unmatched bases: 11. This CDR3 is 15 amino acids long. Germline V CDR1 and CDR2: MNHEY, SMNVEV (reference sequence). The chain's CDR3 is CASSPSRGGGYGYTF. The CDR3 nucleotides read TGTGCCAGCAGTCCTTCTAGAGGGGGCGGTTATGGCTACACCTTC.

The chain couples TRBV28 to TRBJ1-2; TRBD1 might be the D (5 bases). V was cut by 5 bases and J by 2 bases, with 15 bases left in between. CDR1 and CDR2 (germline): MDHEN, SYDVKM. The CDR3 runs 15 residues. This CDR3 is CASSGTGGGNYGYTF. Written as DNA, the CDR3 is TGTGCCAGCAGTGGGACGGGGGGAGGAAACTATGGCTACACCTTC.

This sequence joins TRBV2 and TRBJ1-1; D possibly corresponds to TRBD1 (6 bases). Per the germline V gene, CDR1 is SNHLY and CDR2 is FYNNEI. CDR3 size: 14 residues. The V end was cut by 2 bases, the J end by 1 base, with 8 bases between. For the CDR3, the DNA is TGTGCCAGCAGTGAAAGAGGGGGGAACACTGAAGCTTTCTTT. Translated: CASSERGGNTEAFF. The full variable domain, completed using reference TRBV2 and TRBJ1-1, is EPEVTQTPSHQVTQMGQEVILRCVPISNHLYFYWYRQILGQKVEFLVSFYNNEISEKSEIFDDQFSVERPDGSNFTLKIRSTKLEDSAMYFCASSERGGNTEAFFGQGTRLTVV.

The chain has TRBV4-2 and TRBJ2-7; D gene uncertain. This CDR3 region has 13 residues. V lost 1 base and J lost 8, with 12 bases in between. Germline CDR1 is LGHNA and CDR2 is YNFKEQ. CDR3 in DNA: TGTGCCAGCAGCCAAGGGGGTCGTTTCCAGCAGTACTTC. This codes for CASSQGGRFQQYF.

V and J are TRBV6-5 and TRBJ2-3; the D is unclear. The CDR3 covers 16 residues. Trimming pared 3 bases from V and 0 bases from J, leaving 13 bases between. Germline V gene sequence: CDR1 MNHEY, CDR2 SVGAGI. CDR3: CASSYTRFGSTDTQYF. In DNA form, the CDR3 reads TGTGCCAGCAGTTATACTCGTTTCGGGAGCACAGATACGCAGTATTTT.